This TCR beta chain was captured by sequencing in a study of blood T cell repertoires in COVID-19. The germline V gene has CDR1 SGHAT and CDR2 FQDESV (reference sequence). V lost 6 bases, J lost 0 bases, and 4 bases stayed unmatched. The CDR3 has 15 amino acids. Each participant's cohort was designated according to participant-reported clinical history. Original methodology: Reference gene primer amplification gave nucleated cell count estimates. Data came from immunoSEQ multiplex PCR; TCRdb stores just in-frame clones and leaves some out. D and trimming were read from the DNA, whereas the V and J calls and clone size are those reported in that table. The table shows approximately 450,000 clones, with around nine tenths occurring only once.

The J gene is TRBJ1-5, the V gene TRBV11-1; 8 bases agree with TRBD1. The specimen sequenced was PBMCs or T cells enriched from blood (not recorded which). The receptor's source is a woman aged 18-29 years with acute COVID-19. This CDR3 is CASRGTGGSNQPQHF. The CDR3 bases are TGTGCCAGCAGAGGGACAGGAGGTAGCAATCAGCCCCAGCATTTT.